Shown below are 31 T cell receptor beta chains from a single sample sequenced in a study of naive and memory T cell subsets. Points from the study as a whole: Especially in CD8 cells, naive repertoires contained a few larger clonotypes, possibly CD45RA-re-expressing memory cells.

These receptors are not linked to any known antigen. Both TRBC1 and TRBC2 were covered by a beta constant-region primer of two equimolar oligonucleotides. Four rounds of PCR amplified the ligated cDNA using nested alpha and beta constant-region primers plus SP2. In TCRdb, the UMI-ligation and nested PCR reads were re-called with MiXCR into one record per CDR3 protein. The sample comprises roughly 99,000 distinct CDR3 sequences, about 11% of which are singletons, and more than 0.11% rests with the top ten. Sequenced input: naive CD4+ T cells from blood. All receptors derive from a human donor in good health.

CDR3 nucleotide sequence: TGCAGTCACCGGGGCGGGGGAAGCACAGATACGCAGTATTTT. This translates into CSHRGGGSTDTQYF. The V and J genes are TRBV20-1 and TRBJ2-3; 7 bases fit TRBD2. V shed 8 bases and J 0 bases; nucleotides not matched to a gene: 8. The CDR3 spans 14 residues. Germline CDR1 is DFQATT and CDR2 is SNEGSKA (reference sequence).

The rearrangement links TRBV30 to TRBJ2-2, with 12 bases identical to TRBD1. The V gene end was trimmed by 2 bases and the J gene end by 3 bases; junction bases not matched to a gene: 16. The CDR3 length is 20 residues. Germline-derived CDR1 and CDR2 are GTSNPN and SVGIG (reference sequence). This CDR3 is CAWSPPPKTGTGGYTGELFF. CDR3 sequence (DNA): TGTGCCTGGAGTCCACCTCCTAAAACCGGGACAGGGGGCTACACCGGGGAGCTGTTTTTT.

CDR3 nucleotide sequence: TGCGCCAGCAGCTTATCTCCAGGGCTTAACTACGAGCAGTACTTC. Protein sequence: CASSLSPGLNYEQYF. The chain joins TRBV5-1 to TRBJ2-7; D perhaps matches TRBD1 (5 bases). The CDR3 runs to 15 residues. From germline, CDR1 is SGHRS and CDR2 YFSETQ. Trimming pared 2 bases from V and 3 bases from J, leaving 15 bases between.

This clonotype occurred a few times. The CDR3 here is CSVAPGGAGQPQHF. For the CDR3, the DNA is TGCAGCGTCGCTCCAGGGGGCGCGGGTCAGCCCCAGCATTTT. The chain carries TRBV29-1 and TRBJ1-5; TRBD1 aligns across 8 bases. The CDR3 totals 14 residues. V gave up 6 bases and J gave up 6 bases; unmatched junction bases: 10. The V gene's germline CDR1 is SQVTM and CDR2 ANQGSEA.

This clonotype was observed a handful of times. The J gene is TRBJ2-5, the V gene TRBV5-4; 12 bases map to TRBD2. V dropped 0 bases and J dropped 2; count of bases not matched to a gene: 5. The CDR3 length is 17 residues. The germline gives CDR1 SGHNT, CDR2 YYREEE (reference sequence). Here the CDR3 reads CASSLAWTSGIQETQYF. In nucleotides, the CDR3 is TGTGCCAGCAGCTTGGCGTGGACTAGCGGGATACAAGAGACCCAGTACTTC.

The V gene is TRBV11-3, the J gene TRBJ2-3; possibly TRBD2 for D (6 bases). V lost 5 bases, J lost 2 bases, and 26 bases lay in between. Germline values: CDR1 SGHNT, CDR2 YENEEA. The CDR3 contains 19 residues. The CDR3 coding sequence is TGTGCCAGCAGCACGGGTCCGGGGATGCGGGGAATTAACACAGATACGCAGTATTTT. Amino acids: CASSTGPGMRGINTDTQYF.

This clonotype showed up just a few times. J is TRBJ1-1 and V is TRBV28; D is uncertain. V was trimmed by 2 bases and J by 1 base, leaving 11 bases between them. The length of the CDR3 is 15 residues. Per the germline V gene, CDR1 is MDHEN and CDR2 is SYDVKM. The CDR3: CASSLVGRRNTEAFF. CDR3 DNA: TGTGCCAGCAGTTTAGTTGGCAGACGGAACACTGAAGCTTTCTTT.

This clonotype has just a few counts. V usage is TRBV29-1 and J usage is TRBJ2-3; D call uncertain. CDR1 is SQVTM and CDR2 is ANQGSEA in the germline V gene. The V gene lost 6 bases and the J gene lost 2 bases, with 12 bases spanning the gap. This CDR3 has 13 amino acids. CDR3 sequence reads: CSVNSLFTDTQYF. The DNA for the CDR3 is TGCAGCGTGAATAGCCTTTTCACAGATACGCAGTATTTT.

The chain employs TRBV7-2 and TRBJ1-1, with TRBD1 identical over 7 bases. The CDR3 runs 14 residues. The ends lost 7 bases at V and 2 bases at J; junction bases unmatched: 7. Germline-derived CDR1 and CDR2 are SGHTA and FQGNSA. The DNA of the CDR3 is TGTGCCAGCACCCTGGGACAGCGTAACACTGAAGCTTTCTTT. This codes for CASTLGQRNTEAFF.

The chain links TRBV11-2 to TRBJ2-6; 10 nucleotides agree with TRBD2. J lost 4 bases, V lost 3 bases, and 9 bases had no gene match. Germline V gene lookup returns CDR1 SGHAT and CDR2 FQNNGV. The CDR3 is 18 amino acids. CDR3 bases: TGTGCCAGCAGCTTCCTAGCGGGAGACTTCCGCGGGGCCAACGTCCTGACTTTC. This translates into CASSFLAGDFRGANVLTF.

In its sample, this clonotype was seen many times. The V gene is TRBV15, the J gene TRBJ2-2, with D perhaps TRBD1 or TRBD2 (5 bases each). The CDR3 is made up of 14 amino acids. Trimming stripped 1 base from V and 3 bases from J, with 6 bases between. The germline gives CDR1 LNHNV, CDR2 YYDKDF (reference sequence). The CDR3 region is CATSRGGDTGELFF. CDR3 sequence (DNA): TGTGCCACCAGCAGAGGAGGGGACACCGGGGAGCTGTTTTTT.

Ten or more counts support this clonotype. This sequence joins TRBV5-1 and TRBJ1-4, with no clear D. The CDR3 covers 14 residues. Germline V CDR1 and CDR2: SGHRS, YFSETQ. V was cut by 4 bases and J by 0 bases, with 7 bases left in between. The CDR3 bases are TGCGCCAGCAGCCCGTCCGCAACTAATGAAAAACTGTTTTTT. The encoded protein is CASSPSATNEKLFF.

This clonotype was detected ten times or more. J is TRBJ1-1 and V is TRBV7-2; D is unresolved. CDR1 is SGHTA, CDR2 FQGNSA, per germline. CDR3 length: 14 amino acids. Trimming cost V 1 base and J 1 base, with 7 bases left between them. The CDR3 loop is CASSLVRENTEAFF. CDR3 in DNA: TGTGCCAGCAGCTTAGTGAGGGAGAACACTGAAGCTTTCTTT.

This clonotype was counted many times. The chain recombines TRBV4-1 with TRBJ2-3, with TRBD2 identical over 7 bases. The CDR3 covers 19 residues. From germline, CDR1 is MGHRA and CDR2 YSYEKL. With 4 bases clipped from V and 3 bases from J, the junction kept 19 bases outside the gene matches. The CDR3 DNA sequence: TGCGCCAGCAGCCGGCAACGCCCTATGGCGGGAGAGTGGACAGATACGCAGTATTTT. Its translation is CASSRQRPMAGEWTDTQYF.

In its sample, this clonotype was seen a few times. The V call is TRBV5-1, the J call TRBJ2-7; D is undetermined. With 5 bases removed from V and 3 bases from J, the gap between germline ends came to 12 bases. Germline CDR1 and CDR2: SGHRS and YFSETQ. This CDR3 has 13 residues. CDR3 coding DNA: TGCGCCAGCAGGACCACGCCTGGCTACGAGCAGTACTTC. Translation: CASRTTPGYEQYF.

J is TRBJ2-7 and V is TRBV6-2 or TRBV6-3; TRBD2 matches at 8 bases. CDR1 is MNHEY, CDR2 SVGEGT, per germline. CDR3 size: 12 residues. V was clipped by 4 bases and J by 6 bases; unmatched bases: 2. The CDR3 region has the DNA TGTGCCAGCAGTTGGGGGACTAGCGAGCAGTACTTC. Its protein is CASSWGTSEQYF.

This clonotype appeared many times. This rearrangement joins TRBV5-4 to TRBJ2-1; D may be TRBD1 (6 bases). CDR3 size: 16 residues. V lost 4 bases and J lost 3, with 17 bases in between. Germline values: CDR1 SGHNT, CDR2 YYREEE (reference sequence). CDR3 loop: CASSRAGTRVYNEQFF. The CDR3 nucleotides are TGTGCCAGCAGCCGCGCCGGGACAAGAGTCTACAATGAGCAGTTCTTC.

The chain joins TRBV20-1 to TRBJ2-7; the match to TRBD2 covers 13 bases. Germline CDR1 is DFQATT and CDR2 is SNEGSKA (reference sequence). The V and J ends lost 3 bases and 3 bases, in that order; junction bases with no gene match: 11. The CDR3 extends over 17 amino acids. CDR3 nucleotides: TGCAGTGCTAGCCCGGGACTAGCGGGAAAGAAGGGCTACGAGCAGTACTTC. This codes for CSASPGLAGKKGYEQYF.

This clonotype has ten or more counts. The rearrangement uses TRBV20-1 and TRBJ2-5; 7 nucleotides line up with TRBD1. The V segment lost 2 bases and the J segment 5 bases; nucleotides outside the gene matches: 8. The CDR3 extends over 14 amino acids. Per the germline V gene, CDR1 is DFQATT and CDR2 is SNEGSKA (reference sequence). The CDR3 loop reads CSARSKTGMETQYF. The CDR3 DNA sequence: TGCAGTGCTAGATCGAAGACAGGGATGGAGACCCAGTACTTC.

This chain uses TRBV20-1 with TRBJ1-1; D is possibly TRBD1 (5 bases). Trimming cost V 3 bases and J 0 bases, with 11 bases left between them. This CDR3 contains 14 residues. Germline CDR1 DFQATT, CDR2 SNEGSKA (reference sequence). CDR3 sequence (DNA): TGCAGTGCTAGCCTGGGAGGGGTGAACACTGAAGCTTTCTTT. It is translated as CSASLGGVNTEAFF.

The rearrangement joins TRBV28 to TRBJ2-5, with 7 bases fitting TRBD1. J was trimmed by 5 bases and V by 5 bases; bases with no gene match: 11. Germline loops: CDR1 MDHEN, CDR2 SYDVKM. CDR3 size: 15 residues. CDR3 sequence (DNA): TGTGCCAGCAGTCCGCCTAAAATCAGGGGGGAGACCCAGTACTTC. Its protein product is CASSPPKIRGETQYF.

The genes are TRBV20-1 and TRBJ1-4; D gene uncertain. Deletions cut 8 bases from V and 8 bases from J, with 18 bases between. The CDR3 extends over 13 amino acids. Germline V gene data show CDR1 as DFQATT and CDR2 as SNEGSKA (reference sequence). CDR3 loop: CSLKGPPGEKLFF. The CDR3 DNA reads as TGCAGTCTTAAAGGCCCCCCGGGAGAAAAACTGTTTTTT.

This clonotype was detected only a few times. The chain carries TRBV15 and TRBJ2-7; 9 bases map to TRBD1. Germline V CDR1 and CDR2: LNHNV, YYDKDF (reference sequence). The trim removed 2 bases at V and 3 bases at J, leaving 8 bases unmatched. This CDR3 is 16 amino acids long. CDR3 loop: CATSRPGTGIFYEQYF. The CDR3 DNA reads TGTGCCACCAGCAGACCCGGGACAGGGATTTTCTACGAGCAGTACTTC.

The chain recombines TRBV15 with TRBJ2-2; TRBD1 matches at 7 bases. J gave up 0 bases and V 3 bases, and 4 bases lay outside the gene matches. The germline gives CDR1 LNHNV, CDR2 YYDKDF (reference sequence). The CDR3 is 16 amino acids. CDR3 loop: CATSRTGTANTGELFF. The CDR3 nucleotides are TGTGCCACCAGCAGGACCGGGACAGCGAACACCGGGGAGCTGTTTTTT.

A few counts support this clonotype. The chain carries TRBV19 and TRBJ2-6, with D tentatively TRBD1 or TRBD2 (5 bases each). The CDR3 spans 15 residues. V gave up 8 bases and J gave up 0 bases, with 11 bases separating them. Germline CDR1 and CDR2: LNHDA and SQIVND (reference sequence). CDR3 DNA sequence: TGTGCCAGTTGGGCAGGGAGCTCTGGGGCCAACGTCCTGACTTTC. Its translation is CASWAGSSGANVLTF.

V is TRBV25-1 and J is TRBJ2-3, with TRBD2 matching 9 bases. The CDR3 runs 14 residues. The ends lost 10 bases at V and 1 base at J; junction bases unmatched: 6. Germline loops: CDR1 MGHDK, CDR2 SYGVNS. The DNA for the CDR3 is TGTGCCACCAGACCTAGCGGGGGCACAGATACGCAGTATTTT. It encodes CATRPSGGTDTQYF.

V gene TRBV20-1 combines with J gene TRBJ1-1, with D uncertain. Germline values: CDR1 DFQATT, CDR2 SNEGSKA (reference sequence). Deletions cut 2 bases from V and 1 base from J, with 8 bases between. The length of the CDR3 is 13 residues. The CDR3 nucleotides are TGCAGTGCTAGAAACAGTGGGAACACTGAAGCTTTCTTT. Protein: CSARNSGNTEAFF.

This clonotype was observed a handful of times. V usage is TRBV24-1 and J usage is TRBJ2-5, with D uncertain. The V gene lost 5 bases and the J gene lost 5 bases, with 17 bases spanning the gap. CDR3 length equals 15 residues. Germline values: CDR1 KGHDR, CDR2 SFDVKD. The CDR3 DNA reads as TGTGCCACCAGTGGGCCAGGCATTGAGTCGGAGACCCAGTACTTC. Its translation: CATSGPGIESETQYF.

The chain employs TRBV29-1 and TRBJ1-1; 8 bases agree with TRBD1. The CDR3 totals 14 residues. J gave up 4 bases and V 6 bases, and 10 bases lay outside the gene matches. Germline lookup yields CDR1 SQVTM and CDR2 ANQGSEA. CDR3 in amino acids: CSVVTTGEVTEAFF. In DNA, the CDR3 is TGCAGCGTAGTCACGACAGGGGAGGTCACTGAAGCTTTCTTT.

This clonotype has at least ten counts. The rearrangement joins TRBV20-1 to TRBJ2-3; TRBD2 matches 9 bases. This CDR3 region has 15 residues. Germline CDR1 and CDR2: DFQATT and SNEGSKA (reference sequence). V gave up 1 base and J gave up 1 base; unmatched junction bases: 3. As DNA, the CDR3 is TGCAGTGCTAGAGGACAGCGGGGGGGCACAGATACGCAGTATTTT. This encodes CSARGQRGGTDTQYF.

This clonotype was found a few times. J is TRBJ2-2 and V is TRBV6-1; D not resolved. CDR1 and CDR2 from the germline V gene are MNHNS and SASEGT. Trimming shortened V by 6 bases and J by 7 bases, and 15 bases separated the two germline ends. The CDR3 spans 14 residues. CDR3 region: CASSVTVVGGELFF. The CDR3 nucleotides read TGTGCCAGCAGCGTTACAGTTGTTGGCGGGGAGCTGTTTTTT.